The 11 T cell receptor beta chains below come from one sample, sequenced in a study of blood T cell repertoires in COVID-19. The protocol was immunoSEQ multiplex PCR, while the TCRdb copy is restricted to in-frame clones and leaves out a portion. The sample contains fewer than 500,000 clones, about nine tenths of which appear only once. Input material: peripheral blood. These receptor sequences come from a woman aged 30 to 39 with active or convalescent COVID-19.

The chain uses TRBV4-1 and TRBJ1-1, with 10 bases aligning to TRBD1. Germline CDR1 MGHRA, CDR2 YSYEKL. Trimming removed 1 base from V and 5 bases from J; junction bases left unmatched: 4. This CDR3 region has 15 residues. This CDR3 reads CASSQGDRGTTEAFF. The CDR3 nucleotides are TGCGCCAGCAGCCAAGGGGACAGGGGTACGACTGAAGCTTTCTTT.

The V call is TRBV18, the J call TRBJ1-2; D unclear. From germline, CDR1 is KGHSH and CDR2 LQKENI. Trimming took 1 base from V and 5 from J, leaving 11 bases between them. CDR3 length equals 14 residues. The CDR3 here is CASSPLDSEYGYTF. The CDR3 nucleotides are TGTGCCAGCTCACCACTTGATTCGGAGTATGGCTACACCTTC.

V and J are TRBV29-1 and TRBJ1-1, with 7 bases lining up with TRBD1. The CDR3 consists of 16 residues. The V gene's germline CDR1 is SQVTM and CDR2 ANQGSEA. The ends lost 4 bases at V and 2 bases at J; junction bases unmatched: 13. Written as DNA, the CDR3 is TGCAGCGTTGCCCGGGGACAGAGTATCAGTAACACTGAAGCTTTCTTT. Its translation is CSVARGQSISNTEAFF.

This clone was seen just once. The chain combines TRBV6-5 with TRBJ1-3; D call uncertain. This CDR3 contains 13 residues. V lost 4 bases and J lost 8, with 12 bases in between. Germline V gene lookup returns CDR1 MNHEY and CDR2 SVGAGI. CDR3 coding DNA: TGTGCCAGCAGTTTAAGCGCTTCGGACACCATATATTTT. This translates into CASSLSASDTIYF.

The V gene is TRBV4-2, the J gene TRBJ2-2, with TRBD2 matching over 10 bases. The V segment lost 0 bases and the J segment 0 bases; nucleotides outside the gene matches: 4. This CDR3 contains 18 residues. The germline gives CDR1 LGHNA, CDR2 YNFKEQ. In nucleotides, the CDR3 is TGTGCCAGCAGCCAAGATCCTAGCGGGGGCCCGAACACCGGGGAGCTGTTTTTT. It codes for CASSQDPSGGPNTGELFF.

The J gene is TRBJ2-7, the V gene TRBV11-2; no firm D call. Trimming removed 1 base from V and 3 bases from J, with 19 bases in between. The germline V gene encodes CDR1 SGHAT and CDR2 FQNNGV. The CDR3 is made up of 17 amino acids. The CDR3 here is CASSLGSRRSTNYEQYF. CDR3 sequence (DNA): TGTGCCAGCAGCTTAGGGAGCAGACGAAGTACGAACTACGAGCAGTACTTC. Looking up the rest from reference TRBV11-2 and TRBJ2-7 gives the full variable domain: EAGVAQSPRYKIIEKRQSVAFWCNPISGHATLYWYQQILGQGPKLLIQFQNNGVVDDSQLPKDRFSAERLKGVDSTLKIQPAKLEDSAVYLCASSLGSRRSTNYEQYFGPGTRLTVT.

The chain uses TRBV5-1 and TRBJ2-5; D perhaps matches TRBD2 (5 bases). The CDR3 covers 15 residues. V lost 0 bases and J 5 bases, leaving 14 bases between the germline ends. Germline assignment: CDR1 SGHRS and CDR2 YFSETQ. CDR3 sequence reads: CASSLGSRGVETQYF. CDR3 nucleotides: TGCGCCAGCAGCTTGGGTTCTCGGGGTGTGGAGACCCAGTACTTC.

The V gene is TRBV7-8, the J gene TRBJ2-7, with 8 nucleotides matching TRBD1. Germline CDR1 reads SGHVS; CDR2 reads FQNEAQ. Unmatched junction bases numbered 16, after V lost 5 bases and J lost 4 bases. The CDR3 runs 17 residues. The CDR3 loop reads CASSPRQGLGGLYEQYF. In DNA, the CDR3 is TGTGCCAGCAGCCCCCGACAGGGGTTAGGGGGGTTATACGAGCAGTACTTC.

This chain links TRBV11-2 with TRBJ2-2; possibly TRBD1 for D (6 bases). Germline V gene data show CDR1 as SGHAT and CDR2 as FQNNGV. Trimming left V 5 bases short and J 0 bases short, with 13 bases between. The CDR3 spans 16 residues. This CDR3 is CASSQIEGANTGELFF. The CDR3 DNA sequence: TGTGCCAGCAGCCAAATTGAGGGGGCGAACACCGGGGAGCTGTTTTTT.

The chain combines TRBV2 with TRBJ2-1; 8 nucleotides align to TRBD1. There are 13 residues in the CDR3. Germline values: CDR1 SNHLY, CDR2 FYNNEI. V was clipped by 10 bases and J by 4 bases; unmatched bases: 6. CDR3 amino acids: CAIQGAPYNEQFF. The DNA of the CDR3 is TGTGCCATCCAGGGGGCGCCGTACAATGAGCAGTTCTTC. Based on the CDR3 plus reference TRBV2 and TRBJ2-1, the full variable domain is EPEVTQTPSHQVTQMGQEVILRCVPISNHLYFYWYRQILGQKVEFLVSFYNNEISEKSEIFDDQFSVERPDGSNFTLKIRSTKLEDSAMYFCAIQGAPYNEQFFGPGTRLTVL.

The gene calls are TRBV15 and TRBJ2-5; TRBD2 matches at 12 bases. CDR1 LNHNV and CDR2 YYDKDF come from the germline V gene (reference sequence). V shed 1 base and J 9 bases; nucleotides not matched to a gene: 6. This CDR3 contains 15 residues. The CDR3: CATSRGLAGVQAQYF. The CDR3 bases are TGTGCCACCAGCAGAGGACTAGCGGGGGTCCAAGCCCAGTACTTC.